One T cell receptor (beta chain) is described in this entry. Which antigen it targets is not known. No quality values exist for individual bases; no much larger clone is one base distant. The data stem from a study of Ad26.COV2.S vaccination and SARS-CoV-2 variants (dated by TCRdb to 2020 to 2023). With respect to the entire study: Vaccine-arm donors were drawn from COV1001, a multicentre, randomized, double-blind, placebo-controlled phase I-IIa trial of Ad26.COV2.S in healthy adults. Trial participants were randomized into five groups of five, in which low-dose or high-dose Ad26.COV2.S was given once or twice, or placebo was given on both occasions. TCRbeta repertoire sequencing was used to assess the specificity and breadth of SARS-CoV-2-reactive T cell receptors after Ad26.COV2.S vaccination. The TCR-sequenced set comprised around 30 samples: approximately 19 Ad26.COV2.S vaccine recipients, 5 placebo recipients and 8 SARS-CoV-2 convalescent individuals. Investigators remained blinded to trial group allocation during experiments and outcome assessment. Dosing of Ad26.COV2.S was intramuscular, at either 5x10^10 or 1x10^11 viral particles, delivered as one shot or as two shots spaced 56 days apart.

The CDR3 contains 13 residues, cysteine and phenylalanine counted. The sequence is cut down to CDR3 DNA, 39 bases in frame from base 1. From a lookup of the germline V gene, CDR1 and CDR2 are SGHRS and YFSETQ. V is trimmed back by 4 bases and J by 6 bases, and the junction contains 5 bases that no gene match accounts for. General conclusions and limits of the study: Vaccine and placebo recipients had comparable non-spike TCR breadth, which fits with the vaccine containing only spike. Comparing responses between vaccine doses or regimens was not something the study was powered to do. After vaccination, spike-specific CD8+ and CD4+ T cell responses were reported to show substantial breadth. It was noted by the authors that total T cell responses may have been underestimated by the TCR breadth and depth analyses. Higher spike-specific TCR breadth was observed in Ad26.COV2.S recipients than in placebo recipients (P = 0.0014).

TCRbeta CDR3 regions were sequenced with the immunoSEQ Assay. After extraction, genomic DNA underwent amplification by bias-controlled multiplex PCR, followed by high-throughput sequencing. Per the original workflow: Collapsing and filtering of sequences were performed to quantify the absolute abundance of each unique TCRbeta CDR3 region. T cell fraction was estimated by normalizing TCRbeta template counts to usable DNA, which was measured by amplifying reference genes present in all nucleated cells. Repertoire TCRs were annotated as SARS-CoV-2-specific by exact matching of V gene, CDR3 amino acid sequence and J gene to a known reactive TCR set. MIRA supplied the reference SARS-CoV-2 TCR set, which was filtered for enrichment in COVID-19-positive ImmuneCODE repertoires so that public or cross-reactive TCRs were removed. Drawing on the MIRA antigens, annotated TCRs were analysed further at the level of specific ORF or position within ORF. Breadth was defined as annotated unique rearrangements over total unique productive rearrangements; depth was the summed frequency of those rearrangements. Group comparisons of TCR breadth used two-sided Wilcoxon rank-sum tests. The clones in this table, taken by TCRdb from immuneACCESS, are in-frame only. Not every clone is retained; where verified, under half of the shortfall comes from an unresolved V gene, and the cause of the rest is unknown. V, J and clone size were drawn from that table, and D and trimming were deduced from the DNA. This sample is represented by roughly 320,000 clones; roughly 84% of them were singletons. The ten top clones hold about 3.5% of the sample.

The intended sense of this specimen's treatment or condition label: about 20 received Ad26.COV2.S at low or high dose, single or two shots; 5 received placebo; per-sample allocation not given. Repertoires of vaccine and placebo recipients were sequenced from samples collected on day 63 after the first injection. In Cohort 1b, about two dozen adults aged 18-55 years were enrolled at a single site in Boston, USA, between 29 July and 7 August 2020. Ad26.COV2.S was a replication-incompetent adenovirus type 26 vector that expressed a prefusion-stabilized SARS-CoV-2 spike protein derived from the original Wuhan strain.

The specimen was peripheral blood, collected in a trial of Ad26.COV2.S vaccine versus placebo. The sequence came from a person aged 18-65 years who received the Ad26.COV2.S COVID-19 vaccine or a placebo. The rearranged segments are TRBV5-1 and TRBJ1-2; 8 junctional bases match TRBD1. Read as DNA, the sequence is TGCGCCAGCAGCCAAAACAGGGGGGATGGCTACACCTTC. It codes for CASSQNRGDGYTF.